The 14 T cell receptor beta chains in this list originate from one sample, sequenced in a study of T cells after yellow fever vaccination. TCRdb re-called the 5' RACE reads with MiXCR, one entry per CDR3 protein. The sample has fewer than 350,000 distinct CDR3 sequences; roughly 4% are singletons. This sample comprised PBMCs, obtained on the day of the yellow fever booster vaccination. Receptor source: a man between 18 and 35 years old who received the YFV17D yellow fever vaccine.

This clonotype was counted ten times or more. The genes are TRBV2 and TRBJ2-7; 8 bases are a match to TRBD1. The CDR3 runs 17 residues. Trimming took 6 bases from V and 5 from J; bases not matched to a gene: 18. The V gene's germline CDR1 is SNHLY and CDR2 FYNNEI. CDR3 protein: CASRFPTGTGLEHEQYV. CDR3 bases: TGTGCCAGCAGATTTCCGACCGGGACAGGTTTAGAGCACGAGCAGTACGTC.

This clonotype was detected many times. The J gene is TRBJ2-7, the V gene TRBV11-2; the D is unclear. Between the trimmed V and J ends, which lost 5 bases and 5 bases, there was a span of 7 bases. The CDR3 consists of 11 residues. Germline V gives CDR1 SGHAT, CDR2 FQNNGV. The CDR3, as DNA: TGTGCCAGCAGCGTCTACAACGAGCAGTACTTC. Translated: CASSVYNEQYF.

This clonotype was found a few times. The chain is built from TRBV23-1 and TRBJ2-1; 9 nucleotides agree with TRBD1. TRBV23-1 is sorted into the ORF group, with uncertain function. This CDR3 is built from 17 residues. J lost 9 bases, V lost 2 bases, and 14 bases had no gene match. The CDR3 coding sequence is TGCGCCAGCAGTCAAACCTGGCGGGACAGGGCGTATAGTGAGCAGTTCTTC. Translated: CASSQTWRDRAYSEQFF.

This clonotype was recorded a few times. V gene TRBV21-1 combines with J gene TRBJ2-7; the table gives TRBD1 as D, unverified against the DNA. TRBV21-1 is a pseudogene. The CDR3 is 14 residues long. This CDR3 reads CASSKGQGPYEQYF. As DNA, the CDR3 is TGTGCCAGCAGCAAAGGACAGGGTCCTTACGAGCAGTACTTC.

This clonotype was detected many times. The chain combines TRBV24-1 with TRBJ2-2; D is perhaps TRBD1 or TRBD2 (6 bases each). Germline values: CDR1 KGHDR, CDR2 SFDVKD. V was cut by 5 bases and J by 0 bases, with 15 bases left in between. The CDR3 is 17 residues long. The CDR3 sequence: CATSGSRGGPNTGELFF. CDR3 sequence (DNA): TGTGCCACCAGTGGCTCGAGAGGGGGGCCGAACACCGGGGAGCTGTTTTTT.

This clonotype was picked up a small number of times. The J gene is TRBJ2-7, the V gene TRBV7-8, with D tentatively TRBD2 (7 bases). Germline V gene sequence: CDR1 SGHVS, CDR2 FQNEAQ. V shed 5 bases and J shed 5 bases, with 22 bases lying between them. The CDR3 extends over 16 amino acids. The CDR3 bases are TGTGCCAGCAGCCCCCTTTTGGGGGGGGCAATCGACGAGCAGTACTTC. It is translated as CASSPLLGGAIDEQYF.

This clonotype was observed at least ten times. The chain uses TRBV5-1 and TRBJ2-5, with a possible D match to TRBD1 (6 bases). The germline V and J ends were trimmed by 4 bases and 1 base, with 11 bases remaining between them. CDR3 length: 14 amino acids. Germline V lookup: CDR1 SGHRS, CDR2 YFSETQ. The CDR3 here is CASSAQGSQETQYF. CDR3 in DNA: TGCGCCAGCAGCGCCCAGGGGTCCCAAGAGACCCAGTACTTC.

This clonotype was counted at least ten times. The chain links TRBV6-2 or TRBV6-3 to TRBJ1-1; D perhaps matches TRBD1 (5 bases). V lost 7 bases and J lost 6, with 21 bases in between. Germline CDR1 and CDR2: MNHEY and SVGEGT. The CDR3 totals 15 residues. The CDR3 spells CASTDGSLGEAEAFF. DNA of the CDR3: TGTGCCAGCACCGACGGGTCGTTGGGGGAGGCTGAAGCTTTCTTT.

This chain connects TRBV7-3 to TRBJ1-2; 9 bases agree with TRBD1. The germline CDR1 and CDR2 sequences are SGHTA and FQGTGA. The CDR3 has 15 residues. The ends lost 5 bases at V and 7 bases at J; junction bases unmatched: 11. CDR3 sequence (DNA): TGTGCCAGCAGCATCTCCGGGACAGGGTCGGCTGGCTACACCTTC. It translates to CASSISGTGSAGYTF.

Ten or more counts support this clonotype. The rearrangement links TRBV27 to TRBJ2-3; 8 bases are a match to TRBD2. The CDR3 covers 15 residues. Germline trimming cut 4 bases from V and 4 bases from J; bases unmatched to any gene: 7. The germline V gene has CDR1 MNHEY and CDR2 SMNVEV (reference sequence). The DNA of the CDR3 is TGTGCCAGCAGTTCACCGACTAGCGAACCAGATACGCAGTATTTT. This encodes CASSSPTSEPDTQYF.

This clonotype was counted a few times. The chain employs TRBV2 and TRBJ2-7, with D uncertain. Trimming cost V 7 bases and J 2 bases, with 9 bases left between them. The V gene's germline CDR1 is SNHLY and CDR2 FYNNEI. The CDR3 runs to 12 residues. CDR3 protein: CASKTDPYEQYV. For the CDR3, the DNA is TGTGCCAGCAAGACGGATCCCTACGAGCAGTACGTC.

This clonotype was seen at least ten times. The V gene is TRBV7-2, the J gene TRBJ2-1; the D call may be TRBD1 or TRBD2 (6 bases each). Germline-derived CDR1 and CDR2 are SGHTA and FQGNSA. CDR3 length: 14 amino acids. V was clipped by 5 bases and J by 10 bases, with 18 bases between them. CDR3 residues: CASSGLRGRGEQFF. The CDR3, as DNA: TGTGCCAGCAGCGGCTTACGGGGGCGAGGAGAGCAGTTCTTC.

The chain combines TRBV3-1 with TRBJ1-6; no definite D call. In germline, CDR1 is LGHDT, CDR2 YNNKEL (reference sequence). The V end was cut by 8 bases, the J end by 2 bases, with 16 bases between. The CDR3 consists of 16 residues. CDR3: CASQPRGLTYNSPLHF. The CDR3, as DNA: TGTGCCAGCCAGCCACGAGGTTTGACCTATAATTCACCCCTCCACTTT.

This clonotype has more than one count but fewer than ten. The CDR3 here is CASSNRGEATEAFF. The CDR3 DNA follows: TGTGCCAGCAGTAACAGGGGAGAGGCGACTGAAGCTTTCTTT. V is TRBV6-2 or TRBV6-3 and J is TRBJ1-1; 7 bases match TRBD1. Germline V gives CDR1 MNHEY, CDR2 SVGEGT. The J segment lost 5 bases and the V segment lost 5 bases, leaving 8 bases of the junction unmatched. The CDR3 extends over 14 amino acids.